These 7 T cell receptor beta chains were all obtained from the same sample, sequenced in a study of human T cells and chemical hapten exposure. TCRdb ran MiXCR on the RACE reads and lists one entry per CDR3 protein. The sample carries roughly 80,000 distinct CDR3 sequences, around 15% recorded once. Documented time point: pre-sensitization, week 0. Treatment indicated: therapeutic diphenylcyclopropenone sensitization with weekly scalp DPC. The material was whole blood, obtained in connection with sensitization to the hapten diphenylcyclopropenone (DPC). The receptor set was obtained from a woman in her forties or fifties with alopecia areata. Some clones in this sample may be carry-over from other donors' samples.

This clonotype was found a few times. The rearrangement joins TRBV7-8 to TRBJ1-5, with D perhaps matching TRBD1 (5 bases). This CDR3 has 15 amino acids. Trimming pared 2 bases from V and 6 bases from J, leaving 14 bases between. Per germline, CDR1 SGHVS and CDR2 FQNEAQ. CDR3 sequence: CASSLLTQAGQPQHF. The DNA of the CDR3 is TGTGCCAGCAGCTTACTTACACAGGCGGGTCAGCCCCAGCATTTT.

This clonotype was counted only a few times. This rearrangement joins TRBV27 to TRBJ2-3; 15 bases align to TRBD2. CDR3 length: 17 residues. V lost 6 bases and J lost 2; bases outside the gene matches: 6. Per germline, CDR1 MNHEY and CDR2 SMNVEV (reference sequence). The CDR3 DNA follows: TGTGCCAGCAGCCCGGGACTAGCGGGAGGAAACACAGATACGCAGTATTTT. It encodes CASSPGLAGGNTDTQYF.

The chain employs TRBV6-2 or TRBV6-3 and TRBJ2-1; 11 bases agree with TRBD2. With 6 bases clipped from V and 7 bases from J, the junction kept 23 bases outside the gene matches. Germline V gene data show CDR1 as MNHEY and CDR2 as SVGEGT. This CDR3 has 20 residues. CDR3 region: CASSYHTGRSYSGRDNEQFF. The CDR3 DNA reads TGTGCCAGCAGCTACCACACAGGGAGATCCTATAGCGGGAGGGATAATGAGCAGTTCTTC.

This chain uses TRBV30 with TRBJ2-5, with D possibly matching TRBD2 (7 bases). The V end lost 0 bases, the J end lost 5 bases, and 13 bases lay between the germline ends. In germline, CDR1 is GTSNPN, CDR2 SVGIG (reference sequence). The length of the CDR3 is 14 residues. This CDR3 reads CAWSVRGARETQYF. Here the CDR3 DNA reads TGTGCCTGGAGTGTACGGGGGGCTAGGGAGACCCAGTACTTC.

This clonotype occurred a few times. This chain joins TRBV2 and TRBJ2-1; TRBD2 matches at 7 bases. Looked up from germline, CDR1 is SNHLY and CDR2 is FYNNEI. Trimming removed 3 bases from V and 5 bases from J; junction bases left unmatched: 7. This CDR3 is 15 amino acids long. The CDR3 nucleotides read TGTGCCAGCAGTGATAAAACTAGCGCCGACAATGAGCAGTTCTTC. Translating it yields CASSDKTSADNEQFF. The variable domain in full, with the rest retrieved from reference TRBV2 and TRBJ2-1, is EPEVTQTPSHQVTQMGQEVILRCVPISNHLYFYWYRQILGQKVEFLVSFYNNEISEKSEIFDDQFSVERPDGSNFTLKIRSTKLEDSAMYFCASSDKTSADNEQFFGPGTRLTVL.

Only a few counts were recorded for this clonotype. J is TRBJ1-1 and V is TRBV29-1; TRBD1 is a possible D gene (5 bases). The V and J ends lost 1 base and 5 bases respectively, with 14 bases between them. Germline V gives CDR1 SQVTM, CDR2 ANQGSEA. The CDR3 contains 14 residues. The CDR3 coding sequence is TGCAGCGTTGAAGTACGCAGGGTTACGACTGAAGCTTTCTTT. This gives the protein CSVEVRRVTTEAFF.

This clonotype has just a few counts. CDR3 sequence reads: CASGLPGKAYEQYF. CDR3 sequence (DNA): TGTGCTAGTGGTTTGCCCGGGAAGGCCTACGAGCAGTACTTC. V usage is TRBV12-5 and J usage is TRBJ2-7, with TRBD2 as a possible D gene (5 bases). V dropped 2 bases and J dropped 2 bases, with 10 bases sitting between them. Germline V gene sequence: CDR1 LGHNT, CDR2 FRNRAP. CDR3 length: 14 amino acids.